Presented here are 25 T cell receptor beta chains from one specimen sequenced in a study of a mutant IDH1 vaccine in newly diagnosed glioma. These receptors' targets are unknown. Produced via immunoSEQ multiplex PCR; TCRdb's table is partial and in-frame only. This sample yields roughly 38,000 clones, of which 75% to 90% are seen a single time; about 1.5% belongs to the top ten. As for time point: week 35, safety follow-up. Each dose delivered 300 ug of mutant IDH1 20-mer peptide subcutaneously with imiquimod. This specimen was PBMCs, taken from a glioma patient whose treatment included an IDH1 peptide vaccine. All receptors come from a man in his forties or fifties with glioma.

This chain links TRBV4-1 with TRBJ1-2, with a possible D match to TRBD1 (5 bases). The V gene lost 2 bases and the J gene lost 2 bases, with 12 bases spanning the gap. The CDR3 totals 15 residues. From germline, CDR1 is MGHRA and CDR2 YSYEKL. The chain's CDR3 is CASSQFREGNYGYTF. The CDR3 bases are TGCGCCAGCAGCCAATTCCGGGAGGGGAACTATGGCTACACCTTC.

This chain uses TRBV27 with TRBJ2-1, with D possibly being TRBD2 (6 bases). The CDR3 totals 16 residues. V was clipped by 3 bases and J by 1 base, with 13 bases between them. Germline CDR1 reads MNHEY; CDR2 reads SMNVEV (reference sequence). CDR3 in DNA: TGTGCCAGCAGTTTTACAGGAGGGTCTTCCTACAATGAGCAGTTCTTC. Protein: CASSFTGGSSYNEQFF.

V is TRBV14 and J is TRBJ2-7; D is undetermined. V lost 1 base and J 0 bases, leaving 10 bases between the germline ends. The CDR3 covers 15 residues. Germline V gives CDR1 SGHDN, CDR2 FVKESK. The CDR3 nucleotides read TGTGCCAGCAGCCAAGGGCAGCTGGACTCCTACGAGCAGTACTTC. Translated: CASSQGQLDSYEQYF.

V is TRBV6-6 and J is TRBJ2-3, with unresolved D. From germline, CDR1 is MNHNY and CDR2 SVGAGI (reference sequence). V was clipped by 2 bases and J by 1 base, with 13 bases between them. This CDR3 contains 16 residues. The CDR3 reads CASSYDGSLGTDTQYF. The CDR3 DNA reads TGTGCCAGCAGTTACGACGGTTCCCTCGGCACAGATACGCAGTATTTT.

To note about this clone: The sample holds other DNA sequences that translate to the same CDR3. V and J are TRBV27 and TRBJ2-1; the D gene could be TRBD1 or TRBD2 (6 bases each). Germline V gene lookup returns CDR1 MNHEY and CDR2 SMNVEV (reference sequence). The CDR3 sequence is 12 residues long. V was clipped by 3 bases and J by 8 bases, with 8 bases between them. The CDR3 loop is CASSFRGDEQFF. The CDR3 bases are TGTGCCAGCAGTTTTAGGGGGGATGAGCAGTTCTTC.

The V gene is TRBV4-1, the J gene TRBJ2-1, with TRBD2 as a possible D gene (6 bases). Germline CDR1 and CDR2: MGHRA and YSYEKL. This CDR3 region has 12 residues. Deletions cut 4 bases from V and 9 bases from J, with 10 bases between. The CDR3, as DNA: TGCGCCAGCAGCCCCCCGGAGGGTGAGCAGTTCTTC. This sequence encodes CASSPPEGEQFF.

The chain uses TRBV7-9 and TRBJ2-3; D remains unclear. The CDR3 sequence is 17 residues long. The germline gives CDR1 SEHNR, CDR2 FQNEAQ (reference sequence). V lost 2 bases to trimming and J lost 5 bases, with 20 bases between them. The CDR3 nucleotides are TGTGCCAGCAGCTTACTCCCGGGCCGAACAACCGGAGATACGCAGTATTTT. Its protein product is CASSLLPGRTTGDTQYF.

This clone was picked up a small number of times. V is TRBV27 and J is TRBJ2-7, with D maybe TRBD1 (5 bases). The germline CDR1 and CDR2 sequences are MNHEY and SMNVEV (reference sequence). V lost 2 bases and J lost 6, with 14 bases in between. This CDR3 is 14 amino acids long. In nucleotides, the CDR3 is TGTGCCAGCAGTTTAGAAGGGGCTAGGCGCGAGCAGTACTTC. It specifies CASSLEGARREQYF.

The gene calls are TRBV4-1 and TRBJ1-2; TRBD1 is a possible D gene (5 bases). Looked up from germline, CDR1 is MGHRA and CDR2 is YSYEKL. The CDR3 has 15 amino acids. The V end lost 4 bases, the J end lost 3 bases, and 15 bases lay between the germline ends. CDR3 region: CASSPGTSWDYGYTF. The DNA of the CDR3 is TGCGCCAGCAGCCCGGGGACTTCATGGGACTATGGCTACACCTTC.

The V and J genes are TRBV5-1 and TRBJ2-1, with D maybe TRBD1 (6 bases). Between the trimmed V and J ends, which lost 4 bases and 3 bases, there was a span of 23 bases. The V gene's germline CDR1 is SGHRS and CDR2 YFSETQ. This CDR3 is 18 amino acids long. CDR3 residues: CASSQIQGTKHLYNEQFF. DNA of the CDR3: TGCGCCAGCAGCCAGATACAGGGAACAAAGCACCTCTACAATGAGCAGTTCTTC.

The rearrangement joins TRBV15 to TRBJ1-5; no definite D call. V lost 0 bases, J lost 4 bases, and 1 base lay in between. The germline V gene has CDR1 LNHNV and CDR2 YYDKDF (reference sequence). The CDR3 has 12 residues. CDR3 residues: CATSRENQPQHF. DNA of the CDR3: TGTGCCACCAGCAGAGAGAATCAGCCCCAGCATTTT.

This sequence joins TRBV7-2 and TRBJ1-4; no clear D gene. Trimming stripped 5 bases from V and 4 bases from J, with 17 bases between. The CDR3 runs to 16 residues. The germline V gene has CDR1 SGHTA and CDR2 FQGNSA. The CDR3 nucleotides read TGTGCCAGCAGCATCCTTCCCGGTTTAATTAATGAAAAACTGTTTTTT. Amino acid sequence: CASSILPGLINEKLFF. Full variable domain (missing parts from reference TRBV7-2 and TRBJ1-4): GAGVSQSPSNKVTEKGKDVELRCDPISGHTALYWYRQSLGQGLEFLIYFQGNSAPDKSGLPSDRFSAERTGGSVSTLTIQRTQQEDSAVYLCASSILPGLINEKLFFGSGTQLSVL.

The chain couples TRBV9 to TRBJ2-7; 8 nucleotides align to TRBD2. Germline V gene data show CDR1 as SGDLS and CDR2 as YYNGEE. Unmatched junction bases numbered 12, after V lost 4 bases and J lost 3 bases. This CDR3 has 16 residues. The CDR3 coding sequence is TGTGCCAGCAGCCCTGGGACTATAGCGGGAATCTACGAGCAGTACTTC. Amino acids: CASSPGTIAGIYEQYF.

The gene calls are TRBV28 and TRBJ1-5, with D tentatively TRBD1 (5 bases). The length of the CDR3 is 15 residues. Germline-derived CDR1 and CDR2 are MDHEN and SYDVKM. Trimming cost V 4 bases and J 4 bases, with 14 bases left between them. CDR3 protein: CASSSLEGWNQPQHF. CDR3 nucleotides: TGTGCCAGCAGTTCTCTTGAGGGGTGGAATCAGCCCCAGCATTTT.

V and J are TRBV10-3 and TRBJ1-5; 8 bases align to TRBD1. Losses at the gene ends were 4 bases for V and 6 bases for J; bases not matched to a gene: 5. Germline CDR1 is ENHRY and CDR2 is SYGVKD. This CDR3 has 14 residues. The CDR3 DNA sequence: TGTGCCATCAGTGTGGACAGGGATTCTCAGCCCCAGCATTTT. Its protein product is CAISVDRDSQPQHF.

This clone has a single count. The J gene is TRBJ1-1, the V gene TRBV9, with 7 bases lining up with TRBD1. V gave up 3 bases and J gave up 3 bases; unmatched junction bases: 5. CDR1 and CDR2 from the germline V gene are SGDLS and YYNGEE. This CDR3 spans 14 amino acids. For the CDR3, the DNA is TGTGCCAGCAGCGCGACAGGGTCCCACACTGAAGCTTTCTTT. Translated: CASSATGSHTEAFF.

The genes are TRBV28 and TRBJ1-2, with 7 bases identical to TRBD1. Germline-derived CDR1 and CDR2 are MDHEN and SYDVKM. J lost 4 bases, V lost 6 bases, and 2 bases had no gene match. The CDR3 loop spans 12 amino acids. CDR3 region: CASRDRVYGYTF. The CDR3 nucleotides are TGTGCCAGCAGAGACAGGGTCTATGGCTACACCTTC.

Only one count was recorded for this clone. The chain combines TRBV7-9 with TRBJ1-2; D unresolved. CDR3 size: 15 residues. Germline CDR1 SEHNR, CDR2 FQNEAQ (reference sequence). V was cut by 6 bases and J by 2 bases, with 16 bases left in between. Here the CDR3 reads CASSFITGNNYGYTF. CDR3 coding DNA: TGTGCCAGCAGTTTTATAACCGGGAACAACTATGGCTACACCTTC.

The J gene is TRBJ1-5, the V gene TRBV2; the D is unclear. The ends were cut back, 0 bases at V and 4 bases at J, with 7 bases in the middle. Germline values: CDR1 SNHLY, CDR2 FYNNEI. This CDR3 contains 14 residues. The CDR3 sequence is CASSEAEINQPQHF. As DNA, the CDR3 is TGTGCCAGCAGTGAAGCAGAGATTAATCAGCCCCAGCATTTT.

This sequence joins TRBV19 and TRBJ2-2, with TRBD1 matching 7 bases. This CDR3 comprises 15 residues. Germline V lookup: CDR1 LNHDA, CDR2 SQIVND (reference sequence). The ends lost 6 bases at V and 9 bases at J; junction bases unmatched: 13. The CDR3 nucleotides read TGTGCCAGTAGAATTGGGCAGGGGGTGGTCCGGGAGCTGTTTTTT. It yields the protein CASRIGQGVVRELFF.

This chain connects TRBV27 to TRBJ2-2; TRBD2 matches at 7 bases. V was pared by 2 bases and J by 3 bases, with 9 bases of the junction left unmatched. The CDR3 contains 17 residues. Germline CDR1 reads MNHEY; CDR2 reads SMNVEV (reference sequence). The CDR3 sequence is CASSLKVRDYHTGELFF. As DNA, the CDR3 is TGTGCCAGCAGTTTAAAAGTCCGGGACTACCACACCGGGGAGCTGTTTTTT.

The rearrangement links TRBV7-9 to TRBJ2-2, with D perhaps TRBD1 (5 bases). Germline loops: CDR1 SEHNR, CDR2 FQNEAQ (reference sequence). The CDR3 loop spans 14 amino acids. Trimming stripped 5 bases from V and 6 bases from J, with 13 bases between. The CDR3 protein is CASSATVWAGELFF. The CDR3 nucleotides read TGTGCCAGCAGCGCGACAGTTTGGGCCGGGGAGCTGTTTTTT.

The V gene is TRBV28, the J gene TRBJ1-2; 7 bases match TRBD1. CDR1 is MDHEN, CDR2 SYDVKM, per germline. The CDR3 has 14 residues. With V trimmed by 6 bases and J by 4 bases, 8 bases remained unmatched. CDR3 sequence (DNA): TGTGCCAGCAGGACACCGACAGGGAGCTATGGCTACACCTTC. It yields the protein CASRTPTGSYGYTF.

The genes are TRBV6-5 and TRBJ1-2; 8 nucleotides match TRBD1. J gave up 4 bases and V 3 bases, and 4 bases lay outside the gene matches. Germline V gene lookup returns CDR1 MNHEY and CDR2 SVGAGI. The CDR3 totals 14 residues. CDR3 region: CASSYYRGSYGYTF. The CDR3 coding sequence is TGTGCCAGCAGTTATTACAGGGGGTCCTATGGCTACACCTTC.

This rearrangement joins TRBV27 to TRBJ2-1; 9 positions agree with TRBD2. V lost 4 bases to trimming and J lost 9 bases; unmatched junction nucleotides: 7. Germline lookup yields CDR1 MNHEY and CDR2 SMNVEV (reference sequence). The CDR3 consists of 14 residues. CDR3: CASSYSSGNREQFF. In DNA, the CDR3 is TGTGCCAGCAGTTATTCTAGCGGGAACCGTGAGCAGTTCTTC.